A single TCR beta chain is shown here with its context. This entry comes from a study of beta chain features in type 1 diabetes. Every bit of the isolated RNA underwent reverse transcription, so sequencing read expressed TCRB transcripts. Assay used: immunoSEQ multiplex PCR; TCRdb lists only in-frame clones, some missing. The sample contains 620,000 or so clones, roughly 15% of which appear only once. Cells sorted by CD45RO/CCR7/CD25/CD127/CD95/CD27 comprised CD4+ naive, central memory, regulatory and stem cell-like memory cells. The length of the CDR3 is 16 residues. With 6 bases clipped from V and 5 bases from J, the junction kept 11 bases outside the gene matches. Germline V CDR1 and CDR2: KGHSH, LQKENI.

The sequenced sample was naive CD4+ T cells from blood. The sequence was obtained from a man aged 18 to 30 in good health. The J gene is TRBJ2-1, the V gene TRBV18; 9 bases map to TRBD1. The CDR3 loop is CASSLVGTGKHNEQFF. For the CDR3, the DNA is TGTGCCAGCTCCCTGGTCGGGACAGGGAAACACAATGAGCAGTTCTTC. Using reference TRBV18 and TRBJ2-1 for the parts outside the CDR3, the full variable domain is NAGVMQNPRHLVRRRGQEARLRCSPMKGHSHVYWYRQLPEEGLKFMVYLQKENIIDESGMPKERFSAEFPKEGPSILRIQQVVRGDSAAYFCASSLVGTGKHNEQFFGPGTRLTVL.